The 9 T cell receptor beta chains reported below all come from one sample, sequenced in a study of shared clonotypes between healthy human individuals. Clones were sequenced by immunoSEQ multiplex PCR, and TCRdb holds only the in-frame ones, with some missing. This table has 2,100,000 or so clones, roughly 95% appearing once. The source material was naive CD4+ T cells sorted from blood. Subset: CD45RA+ positively selected. The receptors were sampled from a man between 18 and 29 years old in good health.

The chain links TRBV19 to TRBJ1-2; 12 bases match TRBD1. Per germline, CDR1 LNHDA and CDR2 SQIVND (reference sequence). The CDR3 runs 15 residues. The V segment lost 3 bases and the J segment 4 bases; nucleotides outside the gene matches: 3. CDR3 sequence reads: CASSIPGQGAYGYTF. CDR3 in DNA: TGTGCCAGTAGTATTCCGGGACAGGGGGCCTATGGCTACACCTTC.

On this clone: At the DNA level, this CDR3 is encoded by other sequences in the same sample as well. This chain links TRBV30 with TRBJ1-1; D gene unclear. CDR3 length: 13 amino acids. Germline V gene sequence: CDR1 GTSNPN, CDR2 SVGIG (reference sequence). The V end was cut by 0 bases, the J end by 1 base, with 6 bases between. CDR3 sequence (DNA): TGTGCCTGGAGTGTATGGGGGAACACTGAAGCTTTCTTT. This encodes CAWSVWGNTEAFF.

This chain uses TRBV6-5 with TRBJ1-3, with no clear D. The CDR3 consists of 15 residues. Trimming took off 6 bases at V and 0 bases at J, with 12 bases between the two ends. Germline CDR1 MNHEY, CDR2 SVGAGI. This CDR3 reads CASRSPRNSGNTIYF. CDR3 sequence (DNA): TGTGCCAGCAGATCTCCCCGTAACTCTGGAAACACCATATATTTT.

The chain uses TRBV6-5 and TRBJ1-2; D is possibly TRBD1 (6 bases). The V gene lost 6 bases and the J gene lost 4 bases, with 15 bases spanning the gap. Germline V gives CDR1 MNHEY, CDR2 SVGAGI. CDR3 length equals 14 residues. The CDR3 coding sequence is TGTGCCAGCAGCCTAGGGGGATGGGGCTATGGCTACACCTTC. Translation gives CASSLGGWGYGYTF.

The chain combines TRBV4-3 with TRBJ2-7; tentative D call: TRBD2 (6 bases). V was clipped by 0 bases and J by 1 base, with 10 bases between them. Germline V gene data show CDR1 as LGHNA and CDR2 as YSLEER. This CDR3 spans 15 amino acids. CDR3 nucleotides: TGCGCCAGCAGCCAAGACCGGGACTTATCCTACGAGCAGTACTTC. The encoded protein is CASSQDRDLSYEQYF.

This rearrangement joins TRBV5-4 to TRBJ2-1; 7 nucleotides match TRBD2. Germline CDR1 SGHNT, CDR2 YYREEE (reference sequence). The CDR3 totals 15 residues. V was clipped by 3 bases and J by 8 bases; unmatched bases: 11. The CDR3 loop reads CASSSRRRELDEQFF. DNA of the CDR3: TGTGCCAGCAGCTCCCGTAGGCGGGAGTTAGATGAGCAGTTCTTC.

CDR3 coding DNA: TGCGCCAGCAGCCCCGACCCGGGGACCAACTACGAGCAGTACTTC. Translation: CASSPDPGTNYEQYF. The V call is TRBV5-1, the J call TRBJ2-7; D may correspond to TRBD1 or TRBD2 (5 bases each). Germline V gene data show CDR1 as SGHRS and CDR2 as YFSETQ. The CDR3 has 15 amino acids. Trimming cost V 4 bases and J 3 bases, with 17 bases left between them. Complete variable domain (other parts from reference TRBV5-1 and TRBJ2-7): KAGVTQTPRYLIKTRGQQVTLSCSPISGHRSVSWYQQTPGQGLQFLFEYFSETQRNKGNFPGRFSGRQFSNSRSEMNVSTLELGDSALYLCASSPDPGTNYEQYFGPGTRLTVT.

J is TRBJ2-1 and V is TRBV30; 7 nucleotides align to TRBD2. The junction had 8 bases not matched to a gene; V was cut back by 4 bases and J by 2 bases. Germline CDR1 and CDR2: GTSNPN and SVGIG (reference sequence). The length of the CDR3 is 15 residues. The CDR3 protein is CAWTPAGATYNEQFF. CDR3 DNA sequence: TGTGCCTGGACCCCGGCGGGAGCAACCTACAATGAGCAGTTCTTC.

The CDR3 DNA reads TGTGCTAGTGGTCTGGGACTAGCGGGACCCTCAGATACGCAGTATTTT. This translates into CASGLGLAGPSDTQYF. The J gene is TRBJ2-3, the V gene TRBV12-5; TRBD2 agrees at 13 bases. From germline, CDR1 is LGHNT and CDR2 FRNRAP. V gave up 5 bases and J gave up 4 bases; unmatched junction bases: 6. CDR3 length equals 16 residues. Full variable domain (rest looked up from reference TRBV12-5 and TRBJ2-3): DARVTQTPRHKVTEMGQEVTMRCQPILGHNTVFWYRQTMMQGLELLAYFRNRAPLDDSGMPKDRFSAEMPDATLATLKIQPSEPRDSAVYFCASGLGLAGPSDTQYFGPGTRLTVL.